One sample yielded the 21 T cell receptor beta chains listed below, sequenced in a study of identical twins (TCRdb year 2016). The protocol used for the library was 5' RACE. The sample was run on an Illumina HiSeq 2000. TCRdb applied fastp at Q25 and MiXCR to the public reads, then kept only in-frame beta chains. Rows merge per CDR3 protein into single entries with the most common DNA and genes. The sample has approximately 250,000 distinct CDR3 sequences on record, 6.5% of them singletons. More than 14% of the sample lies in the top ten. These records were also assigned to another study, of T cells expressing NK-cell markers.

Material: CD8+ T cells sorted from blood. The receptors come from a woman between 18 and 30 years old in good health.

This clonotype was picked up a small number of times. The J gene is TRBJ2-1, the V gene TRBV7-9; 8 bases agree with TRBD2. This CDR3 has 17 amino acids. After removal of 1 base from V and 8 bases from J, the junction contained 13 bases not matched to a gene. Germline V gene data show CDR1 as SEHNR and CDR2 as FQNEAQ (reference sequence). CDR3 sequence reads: CASSLDGVVAGMDEQFF. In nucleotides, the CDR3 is TGTGCCAGCAGCTTAGACGGGGTGGTAGCGGGAATGGATGAGCAGTTCTTC.

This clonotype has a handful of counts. DNA for the CDR3: TGTGCCAGCAGTAACCCTTCGAAGGACATTCAGTACTTC. Protein: CASSNPSKDIQYF. This sequence joins TRBV6-1 and TRBJ2-4; D is undetermined. Germline V gene lookup returns CDR1 MNHNS and CDR2 SASEGT. V lost 5 bases, J lost 8 bases, and 13 bases lay in between. This CDR3 has 13 residues.

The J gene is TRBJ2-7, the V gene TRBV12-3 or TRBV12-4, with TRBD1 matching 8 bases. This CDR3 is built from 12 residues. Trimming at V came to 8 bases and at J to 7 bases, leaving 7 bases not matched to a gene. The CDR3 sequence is CASGQGSREQYF. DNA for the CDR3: TGTGCCAGCGGACAGGGTTCTAGGGAGCAGTACTTC.

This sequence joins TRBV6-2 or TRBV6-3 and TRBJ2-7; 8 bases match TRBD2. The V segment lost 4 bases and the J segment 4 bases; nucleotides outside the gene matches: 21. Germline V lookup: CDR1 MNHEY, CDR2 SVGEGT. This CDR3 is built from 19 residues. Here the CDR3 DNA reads TGTGCCAGCAGTTCCCTACTTATGTCTAGCGGGCCACCACGGTACGAGCAGTACTTC. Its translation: CASSSLLMSSGPPRYEQYF.

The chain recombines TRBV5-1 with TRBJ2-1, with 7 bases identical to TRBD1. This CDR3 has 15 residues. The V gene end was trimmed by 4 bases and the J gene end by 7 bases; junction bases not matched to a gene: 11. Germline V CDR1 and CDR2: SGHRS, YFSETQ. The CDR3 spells CASSPLGGRGNEQFF. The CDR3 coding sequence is TGCGCCAGCAGCCCTTTAGGGGGCCGAGGGAATGAGCAGTTCTTC.

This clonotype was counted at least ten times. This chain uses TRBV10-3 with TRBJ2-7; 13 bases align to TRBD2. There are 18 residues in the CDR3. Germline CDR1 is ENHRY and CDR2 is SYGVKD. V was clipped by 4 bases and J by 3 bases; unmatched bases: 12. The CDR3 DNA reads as TGTGCCATCAGTGTGTCACTAGCGGGAGGGCCGACGGTCTACGAGCAGTACTTC. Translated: CAISVSLAGGPTVYEQYF.

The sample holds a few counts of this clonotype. The CDR3 DNA follows: TGTGCCAGCAGCGTATCGACAGGTGGCGAGCAGTACTTC. Translation gives CASSVSTGGEQYF. The chain is built from TRBV7-9 and TRBJ2-7, with D possibly matching TRBD1 (6 bases). Germline V gene data show CDR1 as SEHNR and CDR2 as FQNEAQ (reference sequence). The CDR3 runs to 13 residues. Trimming removed 5 bases at V and 6 bases at J, with 14 bases between.

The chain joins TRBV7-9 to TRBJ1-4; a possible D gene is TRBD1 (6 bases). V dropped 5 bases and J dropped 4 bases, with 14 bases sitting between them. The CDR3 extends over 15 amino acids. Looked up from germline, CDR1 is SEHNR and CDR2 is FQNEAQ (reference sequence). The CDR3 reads CASSASDRLNEKLFF. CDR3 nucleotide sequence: TGTGCCAGCAGCGCGTCAGACAGGCTTAATGAAAAACTGTTTTTT.

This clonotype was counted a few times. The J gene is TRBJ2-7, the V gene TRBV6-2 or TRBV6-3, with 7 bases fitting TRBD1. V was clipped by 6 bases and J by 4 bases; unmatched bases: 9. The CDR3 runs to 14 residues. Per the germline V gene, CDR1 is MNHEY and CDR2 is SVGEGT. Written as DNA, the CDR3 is TGTGCCAGCAGGGTCGACAGGGACCCATACGAGCAGTACTTC. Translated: CASRVDRDPYEQYF.

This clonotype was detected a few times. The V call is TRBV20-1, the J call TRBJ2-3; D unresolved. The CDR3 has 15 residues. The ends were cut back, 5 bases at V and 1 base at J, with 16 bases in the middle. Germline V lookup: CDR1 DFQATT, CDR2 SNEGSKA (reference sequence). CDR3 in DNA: TGCAGTGCTTTACAGTTCCTGGCTGGCACAGATACGCAGTATTTT. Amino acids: CSALQFLAGTDTQYF.

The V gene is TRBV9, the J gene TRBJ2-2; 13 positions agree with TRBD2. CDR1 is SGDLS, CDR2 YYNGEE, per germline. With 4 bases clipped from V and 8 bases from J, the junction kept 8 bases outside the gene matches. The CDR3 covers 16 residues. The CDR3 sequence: CASSPGLAGVLGELFF. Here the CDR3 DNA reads TGTGCCAGCAGCCCTGGACTAGCGGGAGTTCTTGGGGAGCTGTTTTTT.

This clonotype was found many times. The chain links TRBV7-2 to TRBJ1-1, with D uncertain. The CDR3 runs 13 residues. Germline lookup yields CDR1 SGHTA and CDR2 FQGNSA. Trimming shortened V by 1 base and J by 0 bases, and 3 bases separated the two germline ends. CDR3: CASSLGMNTEAFF. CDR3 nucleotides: TGTGCCAGCAGCTTAGGGATGAACACTGAAGCTTTCTTT.

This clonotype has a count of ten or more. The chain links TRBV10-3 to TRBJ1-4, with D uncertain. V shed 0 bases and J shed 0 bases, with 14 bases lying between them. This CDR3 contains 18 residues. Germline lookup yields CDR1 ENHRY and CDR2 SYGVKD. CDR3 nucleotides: TGTGCCATCAGTGAGTCGATTAATCCGGACGCAACTAATGAAAAACTGTTTTTT. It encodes CAISESINPDATNEKLFF.

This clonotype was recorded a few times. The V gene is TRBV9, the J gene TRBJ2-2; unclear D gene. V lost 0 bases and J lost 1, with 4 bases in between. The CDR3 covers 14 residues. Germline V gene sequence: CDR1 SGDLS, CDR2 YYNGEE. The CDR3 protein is CASSVAWNTGELFF. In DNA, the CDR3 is TGTGCCAGCAGCGTAGCCTGGAACACCGGGGAGCTGTTTTTT.

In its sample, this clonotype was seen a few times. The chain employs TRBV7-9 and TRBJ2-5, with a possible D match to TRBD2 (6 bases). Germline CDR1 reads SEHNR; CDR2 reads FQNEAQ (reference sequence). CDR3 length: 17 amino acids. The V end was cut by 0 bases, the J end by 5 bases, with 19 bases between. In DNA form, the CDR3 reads TGTGCCAGCAGCTTAGCGAGTAGCGGAGCCCTCCGGGAGACCCAGTACTTC. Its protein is CASSLASSGALRETQYF.

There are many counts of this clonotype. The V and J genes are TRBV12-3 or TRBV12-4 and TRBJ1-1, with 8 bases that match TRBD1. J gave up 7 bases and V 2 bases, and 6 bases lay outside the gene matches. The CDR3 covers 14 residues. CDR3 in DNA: TGTGCCAGCAGTTTATCGACAGGGGAGCTTGAAGCTTTCTTT. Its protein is CASSLSTGELEAFF.

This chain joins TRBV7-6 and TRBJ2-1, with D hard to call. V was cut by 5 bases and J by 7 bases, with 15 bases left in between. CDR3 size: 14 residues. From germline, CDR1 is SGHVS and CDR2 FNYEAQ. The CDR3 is CASSPATVANEQFF. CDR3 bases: TGTGCCAGCAGCCCGGCCACGGTGGCAAATGAGCAGTTCTTC.

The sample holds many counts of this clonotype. CDR3 sequence (DNA): TGTGCCAGCAGTCTGGGGGGGACCAATGAGCAGTTCTTC. Residues: CASSLGGTNEQFF. The chain recombines TRBV12-3 or TRBV12-4 with TRBJ2-1; 7 bases line up with TRBD2. This CDR3 contains 13 residues. After removal of 5 bases from V and 6 bases from J, the junction contained 4 bases not matched to a gene.

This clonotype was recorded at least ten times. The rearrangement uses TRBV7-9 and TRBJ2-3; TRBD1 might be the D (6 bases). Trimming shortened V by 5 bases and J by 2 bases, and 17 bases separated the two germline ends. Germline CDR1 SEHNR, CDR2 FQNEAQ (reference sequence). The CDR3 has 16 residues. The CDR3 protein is CASSLAQGLYTDTQYF. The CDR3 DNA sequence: TGTGCCAGCAGCCTCGCACAGGGTCTTTACACAGATACGCAGTATTTT.

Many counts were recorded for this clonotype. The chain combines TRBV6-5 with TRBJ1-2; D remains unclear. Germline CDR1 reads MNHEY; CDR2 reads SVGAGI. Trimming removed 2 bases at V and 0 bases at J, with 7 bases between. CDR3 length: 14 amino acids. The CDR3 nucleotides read TGTGCCAGCAGTTACGCGGCAGCTAACTATGGCTACACCTTC. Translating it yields CASSYAAANYGYTF.

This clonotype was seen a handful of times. This chain's CDR3 is CASRMGGRIPLMNTEAFF. Written as DNA, the CDR3 is TGTGCCAGCAGAATGGGGGGGAGGATCCCACTCATGAACACTGAAGCTTTCTTT. The V gene is TRBV7-8, the J gene TRBJ1-1, with a tentative D call TRBD1 (5 bases). Trimming pared 6 bases from V and 0 bases from J, leaving 23 bases between. Germline assignment: CDR1 SGHVS and CDR2 FQNEAQ. The CDR3 spans 18 residues.